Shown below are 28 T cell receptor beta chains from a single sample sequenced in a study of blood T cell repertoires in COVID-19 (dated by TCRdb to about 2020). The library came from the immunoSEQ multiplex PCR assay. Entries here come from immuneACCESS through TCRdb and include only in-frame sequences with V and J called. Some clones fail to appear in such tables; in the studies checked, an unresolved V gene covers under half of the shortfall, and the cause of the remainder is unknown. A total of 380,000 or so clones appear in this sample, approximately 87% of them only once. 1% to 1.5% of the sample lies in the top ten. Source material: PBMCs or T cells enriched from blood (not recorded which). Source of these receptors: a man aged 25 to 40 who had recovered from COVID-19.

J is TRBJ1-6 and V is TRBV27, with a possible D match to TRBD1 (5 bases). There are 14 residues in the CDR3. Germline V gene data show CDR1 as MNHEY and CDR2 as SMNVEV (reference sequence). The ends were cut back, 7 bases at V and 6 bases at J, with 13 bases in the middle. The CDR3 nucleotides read TGTGCCAGCACTCCGCAGGGAAGTAATTCACCCCTCCACTTT. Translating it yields CASTPQGSNSPLHF.

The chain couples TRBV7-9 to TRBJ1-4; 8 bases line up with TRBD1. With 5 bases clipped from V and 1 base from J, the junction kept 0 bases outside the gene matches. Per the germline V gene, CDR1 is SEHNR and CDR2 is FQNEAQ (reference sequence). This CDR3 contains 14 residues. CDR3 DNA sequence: TGTGCCAGCAGCACAGGGGGAACTAATGAAAAACTGTTTTTT. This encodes CASSTGGTNEKLFF.

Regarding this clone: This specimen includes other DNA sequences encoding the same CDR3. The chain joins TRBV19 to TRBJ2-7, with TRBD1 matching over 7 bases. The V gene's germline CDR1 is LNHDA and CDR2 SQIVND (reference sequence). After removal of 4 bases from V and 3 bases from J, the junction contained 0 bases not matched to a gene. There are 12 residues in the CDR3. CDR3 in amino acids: CASSTGGYEQYF. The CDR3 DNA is TGTGCCAGTAGTACAGGGGGCTACGAGCAGTACTTC.

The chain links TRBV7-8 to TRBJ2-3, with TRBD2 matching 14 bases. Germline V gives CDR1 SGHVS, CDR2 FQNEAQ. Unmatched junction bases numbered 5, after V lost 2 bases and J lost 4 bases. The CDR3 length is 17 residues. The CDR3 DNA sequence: TGTGCCAGCAGCTTAACGACTAGCGGGGGGGTAGCAGATACGCAGTATTTT. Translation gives CASSLTTSGGVADTQYF.

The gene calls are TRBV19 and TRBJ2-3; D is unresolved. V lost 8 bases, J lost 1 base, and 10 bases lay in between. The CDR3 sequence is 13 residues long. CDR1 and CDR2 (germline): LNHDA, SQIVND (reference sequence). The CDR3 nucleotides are TGTGCCAGTTCGCACCGGGGCACAGATACGCAGTATTTT. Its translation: CASSHRGTDTQYF.

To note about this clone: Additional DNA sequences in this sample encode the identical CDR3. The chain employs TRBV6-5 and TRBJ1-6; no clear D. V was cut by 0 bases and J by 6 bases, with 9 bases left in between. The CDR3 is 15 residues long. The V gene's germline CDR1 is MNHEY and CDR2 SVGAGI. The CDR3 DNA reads TGTGCCAGCAGTTACTCCGGGGTTGGTAATTCACCCCTCCACTTT. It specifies CASSYSGVGNSPLHF.

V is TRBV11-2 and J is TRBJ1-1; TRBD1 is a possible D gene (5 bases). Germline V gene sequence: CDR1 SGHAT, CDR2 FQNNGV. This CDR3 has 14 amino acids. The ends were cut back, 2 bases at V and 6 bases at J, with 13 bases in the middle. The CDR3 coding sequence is TGTGCCAGCAGCTTACAGAGGACAAGCCCTGAAGCTTTCTTT. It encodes CASSLQRTSPEAFF.

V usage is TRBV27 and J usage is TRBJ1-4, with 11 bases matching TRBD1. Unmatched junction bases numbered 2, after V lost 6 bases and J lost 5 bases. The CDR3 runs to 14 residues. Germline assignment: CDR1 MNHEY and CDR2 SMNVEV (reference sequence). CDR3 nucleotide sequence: TGTGCCAGCAGGGGGACAGGGGGAAATGAAAAACTGTTTTTT. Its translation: CASRGTGGNEKLFF.

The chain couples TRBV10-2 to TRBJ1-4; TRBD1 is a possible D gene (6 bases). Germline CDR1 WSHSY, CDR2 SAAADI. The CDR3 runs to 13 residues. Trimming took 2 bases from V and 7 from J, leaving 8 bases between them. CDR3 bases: TGCGCCAGCAGTGAGAGGGGGGGTGAAAAACTGTTTTTT. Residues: CASSERGGEKLFF.

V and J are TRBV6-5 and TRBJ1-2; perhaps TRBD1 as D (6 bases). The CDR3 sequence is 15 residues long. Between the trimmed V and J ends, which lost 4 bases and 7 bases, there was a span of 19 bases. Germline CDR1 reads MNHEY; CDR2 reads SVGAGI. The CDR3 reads CASSSSDRSLSGYTF. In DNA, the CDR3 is TGTGCCAGCAGTTCCTCCGACAGGAGCTTATCTGGCTACACCTTC.

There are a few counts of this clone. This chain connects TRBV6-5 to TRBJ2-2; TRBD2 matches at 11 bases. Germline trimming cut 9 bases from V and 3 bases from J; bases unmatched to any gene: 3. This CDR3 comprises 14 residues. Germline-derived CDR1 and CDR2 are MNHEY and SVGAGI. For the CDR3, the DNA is TGTGCCAGTAGCGGGGGGGCATACACCGGGGAGCTGTTTTTT. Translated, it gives CASSGGAYTGELFF.

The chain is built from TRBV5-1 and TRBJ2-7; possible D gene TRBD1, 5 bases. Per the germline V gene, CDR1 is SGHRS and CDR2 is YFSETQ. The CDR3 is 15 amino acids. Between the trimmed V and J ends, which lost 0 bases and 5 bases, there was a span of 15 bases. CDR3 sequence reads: CASSLGGRSWDEQYF. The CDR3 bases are TGCGCCAGCAGCTTGGGGGGCAGGAGTTGGGACGAGCAGTACTTC.

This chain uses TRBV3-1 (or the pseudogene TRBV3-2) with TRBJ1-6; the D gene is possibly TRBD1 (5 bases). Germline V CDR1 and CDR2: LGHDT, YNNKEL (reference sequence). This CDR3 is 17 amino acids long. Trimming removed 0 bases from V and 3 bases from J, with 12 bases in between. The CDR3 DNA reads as TGTGCCAGCAGCCAAGATTGGGGGGGATTCTATAATTCACCCCTCCACTTT. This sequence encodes CASSQDWGGFYNSPLHF.

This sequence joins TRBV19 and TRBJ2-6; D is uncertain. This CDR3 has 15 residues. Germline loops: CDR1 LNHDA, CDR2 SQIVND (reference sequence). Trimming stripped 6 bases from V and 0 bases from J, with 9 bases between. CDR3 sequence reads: CASRTSHSGANVLTF. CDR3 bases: TGTGCCAGTAGAACATCCCACTCTGGGGCCAACGTCCTGACTTTC.

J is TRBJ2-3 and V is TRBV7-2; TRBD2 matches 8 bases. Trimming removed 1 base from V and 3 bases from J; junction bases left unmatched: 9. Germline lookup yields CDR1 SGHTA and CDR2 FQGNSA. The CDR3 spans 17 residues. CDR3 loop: CASSLESWRGVTDTQYF. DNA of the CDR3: TGTGCCAGCAGCTTAGAGAGCTGGCGGGGGGTAACAGATACGCAGTATTTT. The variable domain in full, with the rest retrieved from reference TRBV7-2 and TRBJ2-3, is GAGVSQSPSNKVTEKGKDVELRCDPISGHTALYWYRQSLGQGLEFLIYFQGNSAPDKSGLPSDRFSAERTGGSVSTLTIQRTQQEDSAVYLCASSLESWRGVTDTQYFGPGTRLTVL.

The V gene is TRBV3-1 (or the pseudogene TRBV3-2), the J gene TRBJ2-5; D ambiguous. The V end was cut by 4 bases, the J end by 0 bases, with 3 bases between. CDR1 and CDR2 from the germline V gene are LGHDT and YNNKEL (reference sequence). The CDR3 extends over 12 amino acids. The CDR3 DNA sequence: TGTGCCAGCAGCCCTCACCAAGAGACCCAGTACTTC. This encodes CASSPHQETQYF.

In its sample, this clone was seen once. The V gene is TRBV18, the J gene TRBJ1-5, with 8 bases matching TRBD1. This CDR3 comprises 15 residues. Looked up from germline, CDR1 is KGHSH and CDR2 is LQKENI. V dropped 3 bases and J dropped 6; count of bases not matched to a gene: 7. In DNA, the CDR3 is TGTGCCAGCTCACCCTCCGGACAGGGTGGTCAGCCCCAGCATTTT. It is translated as CASSPSGQGGQPQHF.

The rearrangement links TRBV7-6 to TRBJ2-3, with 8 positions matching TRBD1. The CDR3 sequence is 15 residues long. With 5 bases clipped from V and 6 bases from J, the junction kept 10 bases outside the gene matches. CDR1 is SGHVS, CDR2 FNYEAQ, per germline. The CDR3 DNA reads TGTGCCAGCAGCCTCGCCGGGACAGGAATGGATACGCAGTATTTT. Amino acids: CASSLAGTGMDTQYF.

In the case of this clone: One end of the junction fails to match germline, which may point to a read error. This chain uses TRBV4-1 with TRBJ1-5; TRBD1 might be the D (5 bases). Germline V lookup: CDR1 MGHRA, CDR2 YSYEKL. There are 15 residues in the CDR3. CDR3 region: CASSEDSGGNQPQHF. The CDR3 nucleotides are TGCGCCAGCAGCGAAGATTCGGGGGGCAATCAGCCCCAGCATTTT.

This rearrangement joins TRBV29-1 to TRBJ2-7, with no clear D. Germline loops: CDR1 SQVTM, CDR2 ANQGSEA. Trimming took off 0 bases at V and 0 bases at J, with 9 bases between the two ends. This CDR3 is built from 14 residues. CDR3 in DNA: TGCAGCGTTGAAGATCGGCACAGCTCCTACGAGCAGTACTTC. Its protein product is CSVEDRHSSYEQYF.

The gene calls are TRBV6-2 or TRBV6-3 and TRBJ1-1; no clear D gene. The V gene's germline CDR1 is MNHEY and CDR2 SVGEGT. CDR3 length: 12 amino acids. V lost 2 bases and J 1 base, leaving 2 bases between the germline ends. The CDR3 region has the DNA TGTGCCAGCAGTTACCAGAACACTGAAGCTTTCTTT. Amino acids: CASSYQNTEAFF.

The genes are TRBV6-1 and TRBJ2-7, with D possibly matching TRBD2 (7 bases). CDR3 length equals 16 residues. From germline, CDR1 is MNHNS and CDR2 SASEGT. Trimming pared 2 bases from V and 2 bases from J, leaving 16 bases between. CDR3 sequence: CASSEFAGALTYEQYF. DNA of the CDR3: TGTGCCAGCAGTGAATTCGCGGGGGCCCTAACCTACGAGCAGTACTTC.

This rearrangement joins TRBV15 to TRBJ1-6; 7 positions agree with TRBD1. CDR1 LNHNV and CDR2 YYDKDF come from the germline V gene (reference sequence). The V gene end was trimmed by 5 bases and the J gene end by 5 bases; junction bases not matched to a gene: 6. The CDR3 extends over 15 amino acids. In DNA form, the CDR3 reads TGTGCCACCAGCCAGGGGGATTTCGATAATTCACCCCTCCACTTT. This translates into CATSQGDFDNSPLHF. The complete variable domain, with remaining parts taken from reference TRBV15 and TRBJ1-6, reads DAMVIQNPRYQVTQFGKPVTLSCSQTLNHNVMYWYQQKSSQAPKLLFHYYDKDFNNEADTPDNFQSRRPNTSFCFLDIRSPGLGDTAMYLCATSQGDFDNSPLHFGNGTRLTVT.

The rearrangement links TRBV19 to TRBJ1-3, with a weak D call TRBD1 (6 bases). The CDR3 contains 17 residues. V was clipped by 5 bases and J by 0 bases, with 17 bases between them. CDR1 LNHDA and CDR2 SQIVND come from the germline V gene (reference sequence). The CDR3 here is CASSSPRTAGSGNTIYF. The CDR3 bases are TGTGCCAGTAGTTCTCCTCGGACAGCCGGCTCTGGAAACACCATATATTTT.

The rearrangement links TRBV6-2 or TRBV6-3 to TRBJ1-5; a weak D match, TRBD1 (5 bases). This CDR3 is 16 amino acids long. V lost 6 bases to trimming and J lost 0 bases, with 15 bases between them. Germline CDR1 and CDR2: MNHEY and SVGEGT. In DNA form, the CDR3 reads TGTGCCAGCAGCGACGCCCAGGGATATAGCAATCAGCCCCAGCATTTT. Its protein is CASSDAQGYSNQPQHF.

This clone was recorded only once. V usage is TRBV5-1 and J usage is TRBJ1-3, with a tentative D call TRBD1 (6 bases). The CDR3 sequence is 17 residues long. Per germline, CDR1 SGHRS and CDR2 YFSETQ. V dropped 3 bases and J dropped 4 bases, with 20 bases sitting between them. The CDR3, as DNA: TGCGCCAGCAGCTCAGCCGGGCGGCAGGGGTTCGGAAACACCATATATTTT. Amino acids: CASSSAGRQGFGNTIYF.

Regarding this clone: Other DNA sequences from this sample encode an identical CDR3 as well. The CDR3 sequence is CASNLETQYF. CDR3 nucleotides: TGTGCCAGCAACTTGGAGACCCAGTACTTC. The chain joins TRBV2 to TRBJ2-5; D not certain. In germline, CDR1 is SNHLY, CDR2 FYNNEI. The V gene lost 7 bases and the J gene lost 5 bases, with 5 bases spanning the gap. The CDR3 contains 10 residues. Supplemented by reference TRBV2 and TRBJ2-5, the full variable domain reads EPEVTQTPSHQVTQMGQEVILRCVPISNHLYFYWYRQILGQKVEFLVSFYNNEISEKSEIFDDQFSVERPDGSNFTLKIRSTKLEDSAMYFCASNLETQYFGPGTRLLVL.

The CDR3 is CASSLRAGGREKLFF. The CDR3 DNA reads TGTGCCAGCAGCCTTAGGGCGGGGGGGAGAGAAAAACTGTTTTTT. The rearrangement uses TRBV11-3 and TRBJ1-4; D may be TRBD1 (5 bases). The CDR3 spans 15 residues. The V gene's germline CDR1 is SGHNT and CDR2 YENEEA. V gave up 5 bases and J gave up 8 bases, with 18 bases separating them.